Each of the 18 T cell receptor beta chains below was sequenced from the same sample in a study of cytomegalovirus exposure and HLA in healthy donors. 60 Vbeta and 13 Jbeta primers were used in PCR. Clones were sequenced by immunoSEQ multiplex PCR, and TCRdb holds only the in-frame ones, with some missing. The repertoire holds some 200,000 clones, with 60% to 85% as singletons. Source material: PBMCs. The receptors stem from a female donor in good health and CMV-seronegative.

The chain joins TRBV5-1 to TRBJ1-1; possible D gene TRBD1, 5 bases. CDR1 SGHRS and CDR2 YFSETQ come from the germline V gene. The CDR3 length is 14 residues. V lost 4 bases, J lost 1 base, and 11 bases lay in between. The CDR3 DNA follows: TGCGCCAGCAGCCAAACCCAGGGGAACACTGAAGCTTTCTTT. It specifies CASSQTQGNTEAFF.

The genes are TRBV19 and TRBJ2-7, with 11 positions matching TRBD2. This CDR3 contains 13 residues. Trimming took 6 bases from V and 6 from J; bases not matched to a gene: 4. Germline V gene sequence: CDR1 LNHDA, CDR2 SQIVND (reference sequence). The CDR3 bases are TGTGCCAGTAGGACTAGCGGGACGGGCGAGCAGTACTTC. It is translated as CASRTSGTGEQYF.

The chain carries TRBV5-1 and TRBJ1-2; 8 bases match TRBD1. The CDR3 sequence is 16 residues long. Per germline, CDR1 SGHRS and CDR2 YFSETQ. Trimming took 4 bases from V and 2 from J; bases not matched to a gene: 10. The CDR3 is CASSPGDRFLNYGYTF. CDR3 nucleotide sequence: TGCGCCAGCAGCCCGGGGGACAGGTTTTTGAACTATGGCTACACCTTC.

The CDR3 region has the DNA TGCGCCAGCAGCTTCTTAGGCGGGGGGGCCTTGAATGAGCAGTTCTTC. Its translation: CASSFLGGGALNEQFF. This rearrangement joins TRBV5-1 to TRBJ2-1; 9 nucleotides line up with TRBD2. V lost 2 bases and J lost 7; bases outside the gene matches: 10. The CDR3 is 16 amino acids. CDR1 and CDR2 from the germline V gene are SGHRS and YFSETQ.

Only one count was recorded for this clone. V usage is TRBV7-8 and J usage is TRBJ2-7; D call uncertain. Per germline, CDR1 SGHVS and CDR2 FQNEAQ. The V end was cut by 5 bases, the J end by 5 bases, with 7 bases between. This CDR3 has 11 amino acids. The CDR3 sequence: CASSPWHEQYF. The CDR3 DNA sequence: TGTGCCAGCAGCCCTTGGCACGAGCAGTACTTC. Full variable domain (rest looked up from reference TRBV7-8 and TRBJ2-7): GAGVSQSPRYKVAKRGQDVALRCDPISGHVSLFWYQQALGQGPEFLTYFQNEAQLDKSGLPSDRFFAERPEGSVSTLKIQRTQQEDSAVYLCASSPWHEQYFGPGTRLTVT.

The rearrangement links TRBV19 to TRBJ2-1; D might be TRBD2 (5 bases). The V gene's germline CDR1 is LNHDA and CDR2 SQIVND (reference sequence). The CDR3 is 13 residues long. The germline V and J ends were trimmed by 5 bases and 9 bases, with 14 bases remaining between them. In DNA form, the CDR3 reads TGTGCCAGTAGTGAGGTTCGGGGTTCTGAGCAGTTCTTC. Amino acid sequence: CASSEVRGSEQFF.

The chain links TRBV5-6 to TRBJ2-5; D may be TRBD1 (6 bases). Germline V gene sequence: CDR1 SGHDT, CDR2 YYEEEE. The ends were cut back, 2 bases at V and 2 bases at J, with 7 bases in the middle. There are 13 residues in the CDR3. This chain's CDR3 is CASSLDRQETQYF. CDR3 DNA sequence: TGTGCCAGCAGCTTAGACAGGCAAGAGACCCAGTACTTC.

This chain joins TRBV28 and TRBJ1-1, with D possibly being TRBD1 (5 bases). The CDR3 extends over 13 amino acids. Per the germline V gene, CDR1 is MDHEN and CDR2 is SYDVKM. Trimming cost V 3 bases and J 10 bases, with 15 bases left between them. DNA of the CDR3: TGTGCCAGCAGTTTTCTGGCAGGGAGGGCAGCTTTCTTT. Its translation: CASSFLAGRAAFF.

The gene calls are TRBV30 and TRBJ2-7; D not resolved. The CDR3 has 13 amino acids. Trimming left V 3 bases short and J 0 bases short, with 9 bases between. Germline CDR1 GTSNPN, CDR2 SVGIG (reference sequence). CDR3 nucleotide sequence: TGTGCCTGGAGCCAGGCGTCCTCCTACGAGCAGTACTTC. This sequence encodes CAWSQASSYEQYF.

The chain has TRBV6-5 and TRBJ2-1, with 7 bases that match TRBD1. V shed 6 bases, J shed 9 bases, and the junction held 8 bases outside the gene matches. This CDR3 is 13 amino acids long. Germline lookup yields CDR1 MNHEY and CDR2 SVGAGI. The chain's CDR3 is CASSELQGTEQFF. CDR3 sequence (DNA): TGTGCCAGCAGCGAACTACAGGGGACTGAGCAGTTCTTC.

The CDR3 loop is CASSPRRLAGGRDTQYF. CDR3 bases: TGTGCCAGCAGCCCAAGGAGGCTAGCGGGAGGGCGAGATACGCAGTATTTT. The J gene is TRBJ2-3, the V gene TRBV7-9, with 12 bases that match TRBD2. Germline trimming cut 5 bases from V and 5 bases from J; bases unmatched to any gene: 11. Per the germline V gene, CDR1 is SEHNR and CDR2 is FQNEAQ (reference sequence). The CDR3 extends over 17 amino acids.

The chain links TRBV9 to TRBJ1-2, with TRBD1 as a possible D gene (5 bases). Germline CDR1 is SGDLS and CDR2 is YYNGEE. V was shortened by 0 bases and J by 3 bases, with 18 bases between the two germline ends. The CDR3 runs to 17 residues. The CDR3: CASSVVPGPAGDYGYTF. CDR3 nucleotide sequence: TGTGCCAGCAGCGTAGTTCCGGGACCTGCGGGGGACTATGGCTACACCTTC.

The V gene is TRBV12-2, the J gene TRBJ1-2; the table's D call TRBD1 went unverified against the DNA. TRBV12-2 corresponds to a pseudogene. The CDR3 has 16 residues. The CDR3, as DNA: TGTGCAAGTCGCTTAGGGCCGGGACAGGGGGCCGGTGGCTACACCTTC. This sequence encodes CASRLGPGQGAGGYTF.

The chain joins TRBV15 to TRBJ2-1, with 8 bases aligning to TRBD2. The CDR3 spans 17 residues. Germline V gives CDR1 LNHNV, CDR2 YYDKDF (reference sequence). The ends lost 2 bases at V and 8 bases at J; junction bases unmatched: 14. As DNA, the CDR3 is TGTGCCACCAGCAGATTCCCACCAGGCGGGGGGCGGGATGAGCAGTTCTTC. Protein: CATSRFPPGGGRDEQFF.

A single count supports this clone. CDR3 DNA sequence: TGTGCCAGCAGCTTAGATCTCCTAGCGGGGGGTGACGAGCAGTACTTC. Translation gives CASSLDLLAGGDEQYF. V usage is TRBV7-2 and J usage is TRBJ2-7; 11 bases align to TRBD2. This CDR3 has 16 residues. CDR1 is SGHTA and CDR2 is FQGNSA in the germline V gene. Trimming cost V 1 base and J 5 bases; bases outside gene matches: 7.

V and J are TRBV6-5 and TRBJ1-5; 7 bases fit TRBD1. The CDR3 spans 14 residues. Germline V gene data show CDR1 as MNHEY and CDR2 as SVGAGI. V lost 6 bases, J lost 3 bases, and 5 bases stayed unmatched. CDR3 coding DNA: TGTGCCAGCAGACGTGGACAGGTCAATCAGCCCCAGCATTTT. It is translated as CASRRGQVNQPQHF.

The chain links TRBV19 to TRBJ2-5, with TRBD2 identical over 9 bases. The ends lost 6 bases at V and 4 bases at J; junction bases unmatched: 9. This CDR3 comprises 15 residues. Looked up from germline, CDR1 is LNHDA and CDR2 is SQIVND (reference sequence). The CDR3 region has the DNA TGTGCCAGTAGAAGCCGGGCGGGAGGGCTAGAGACCCAGTACTTC. It codes for CASRSRAGGLETQYF.

The CDR3 nucleotides are TGTGCCAGCTCACCGACTAGAACCGGGACCTTCTATGGCTACACCTTC. Protein product: CASSPTRTGTFYGYTF. The chain employs TRBV18 and TRBJ1-2, with a tentative D call TRBD1 (5 bases). In germline, CDR1 is KGHSH, CDR2 LQKENI. Between the trimmed V and J ends, which lost 3 bases and 4 bases, there was a span of 18 bases. The CDR3 totals 16 residues. The complete variable domain, with remaining parts taken from reference TRBV18 and TRBJ1-2, reads NAGVMQNPRHLVRRRGQEARLRCSPMKGHSHVYWYRQLPEEGLKFMVYLQKENIIDESGMPKERFSAEFPKEGPSILRIQQVVRGDSAAYFCASSPTRTGTFYGYTFGSGTRLTVV.